This T cell receptor beta chain is from a study of regulatory T cells in long-lasting Graves disease (dated by TCRdb to about 2021). For the wider study: In the newly diagnosed Graves' disease group, patients had been taking antithyroid drugs for less than 3 months. Peripheral blood TCR sequencing and RNA sequencing compared persistent Graves' disease patients with newly diagnosed Graves' disease patients. The study was conducted in China and was registered as a clinical trial. A total of about 33 samples underwent TCR sequencing: about 13 from persistent and some 20 from newly diagnosed Graves' disease patients.

In the paper's terms, the time point label means: newly diagnosed GD, antithyroid drugs for less than 3 months. For both TCR sequencing and RNA sequencing, RNA was extracted from PBMCs in TRIzol. The diagnosis of Graves' disease was made according to American Thyroid Association guidelines. Recruitment of patients was carried out at an endocrinology department in Xi'an, China. Each patient gave approximately 9.7 milliliters of peripheral blood, collected in an EDTA anticoagulant tube. Ficoll Paque Plus density gradient separation was used to isolate PBMCs, and no additional T cell sorting was done. An Agilent 2100 Bioanalyzer and agarose gel were used to assess RNA quality, and a NanoDrop 2000 was used to measure RNA concentration. Findings and caveats that apply to the study as a whole: Sequencing and analysis were limited to the TCR beta chain. Because the primary lesion, thyroid tissue, could not be accessed, the study looked at peripheral blood alone. TRBV28, TRBJ1-2 and TRBJ2-5 were preferentially used in persistent disease, while TRBV20-1 and TRBJ2-1 were favored in newly diagnosed disease. Persistent patients shared more public clonotypes among themselves (around 2,500) than newly diagnosed patients did (more than 950). As a limitation, the authors acknowledged that the small sample size may reduce accuracy. Lower TCR Shannon entropy and fewer highly expanded clones were observed in persistent Graves' disease patients than in newly diagnosed patients, which suggested clonal expansion.

The CDR3 sequence holds 13 residues, the cysteine and phenylalanine included. Only the CDR3 region is kept as DNA, spanning 39 bases read in frame from base 1. Trimming costs V 7 bases and J 3 bases, and their ends lie 13 bases apart. CDR1 and CDR2, per the germline V gene, are SGHRS and YFSETQ. The sample holds one count of this clonotype. The antigen it binds to is not known. One base away there is no much larger clone; base qualities are not given. One read provides weak support. The method behind the library was multiplex PCR. Instrument on record: Illumina HiSeq 4000. iRepertoire HTBI primers and Arm-PCR amplification of CDR3 regions were used to construct TCR beta libraries. PCR products were gel purified before sequencing. Per the original workflow: Gene usage analysis of CDR3 amino acid clonotypes relied on the roughly 60 TRBV and around 13 TRBJ segments identified across samples. COPE and FqMerger were used to merge filtered high-quality paired reads into contigs. BLAST was used to align contigs to IMGT TRBV, TRBD and TRBJ reference genes, and CDR3 was defined according to IMGT. Any clonotype with a frequency above 0.1% was classified as a highly expanded clone. Shannon entropy served as the measure of repertoire diversity, while the Gini coefficient captured V-J evenness. A clonotype was considered public if more than one individual shared it. Using fastp trimming at Q25 and MiXCR clonotype assembly, TCRdb reanalyzed the public sequencing data and kept in-frame beta chains. Rows with a matching CDR3 protein are joined into one entry that keeps the most common DNA and genes. In this record, the V and J calls reflect TCRdb's handling and not the investigators' own analysis. Present in this sample are 580,000 or so distinct CDR3 sequences, 16% of which were seen just once. The ten biggest clones cover around 12% of the sample.

The data also belong to a second study, concerning T cells in Graves' hyperthyroidism and ophthalmopathy. According to the second study: Stable Graves' hyperthyroidism was defined as the absence of progression to ophthalmopathy over 18 months of follow-up. Hyperthyroidism patients were aged 18 to 65 years and newly diagnosed, with disease duration of less than 2 months. The study excluded patients with uncontrolled infections, other autoimmune diseases, pregnancy or lactation. Diagnoses relied on clinical symptoms, serum thyroxine and TRAb, thyroid ultrasound and orbital computed tomography. A first-round RT-PCR of the TCR CDR3 used the HTBI primer set with the Qiagen OneStep RT-PCR kit. Blood samples also contained most of the expanded thyroid clonotypes (frequency above 0.001), which suggests that blood repertoires may reflect thyroid immune responses. In cross-validation, a model built on a 13 V-J signature told ophthalmopathy apart from stable hyperthyroidism with less than 90% sensitivity and approximately 81% specificity, and in testing the same model reached 80%/75%. During validation, the model predicted progression to ophthalmopathy a median of around 6 months ahead of onset, with roughly 65% sensitivity and 72.22% specificity. A discovery cohort of roughly 100 patients, roughly 43 with Graves' ophthalmopathy and about 58 with stable Graves' hyperthyroidism, was used to find distinguishing TCR V-J signatures. Prospective prediction of ophthalmopathy was tested in an independent validation cohort of approximately 19 hyperthyroidism patients and 15 to 17 patients who later progressed to ophthalmopathy. For training and testing, the 80 to 100 patients in the discovery cohort were randomly divided in a 7:3 ratio. In about six Graves' hyperthyroidism patients, the study also compared T-cell repertoires from thyroid tissue with T-cell repertoires from blood. Once sampling was done, hyperthyroidism patients were given methimazole at a starting dose of 30 mg daily, whereas ophthalmopathy patients were given high-dose intravenous methylprednisolone. Libraries were constructed in a second round of multiplex PCR, after which size selection and purification were performed. Libraries were sequenced paired-end with 100 bp reads on an Illumina HiSeq2000. SOAPnuke was used to process the raw data, throwing out any read that contained adapters or uncalled bases, had a mean Phred below 15, or lacked an exact constant-primer or identifier match. COPE v1.2.5 was used to merge high-quality paired reads, and clonotypes were defined as unique nucleotide sequences. MiTCR v1.1 was used to align clonotypes to the IMGT TRBV, TRBD and TRBJ reference segments. Analysis was restricted to V-J combinations with a frequency above 0.0001, which covered 99.2% of repertoires. The TCS score was defined as the ratio of F50 (clonal expansion) to E x V (chaos), calculated using BLOSUM62-based TCRdist between CDR3 peptides within each V-J. Welch's t-statistics and random forest reduced fewer than 600 V-J features to about 12, which were used in a naive Bayes classifier (R e1071). No statistical method was used to set the sample size in advance, and investigators knew the group allocation. According to the paper, TCR Vbeta CDR3 sequencing was carried out on 135 peripheral blood samples, which came from 40 to 45 ophthalmopathy, about 75 hyperthyroidism and about 17 progressor patients.

The chain was built from TRBV5-1 and TRBJ1-1; the D gene remains uncertain. The source of this sequence is a man aged 18 to 30 with Graves disease. Donor details come from another sample of the same person, matched by shared clones. This sample comprised peripheral blood mononuclear cells (PBMCs), obtained at new diagnosis, from a patient treated with antithyroid drugs. CDR3 loop: CASSLRRDTEAFF. The DNA is TGCGCCAGCTCTCTTAGGCGGGACACTGAAGCTTTCTTT.